These 6 T cell receptor beta chains were all obtained from the same sample, sequenced in a study of blood T cell repertoires in COVID-19. The method was immunoSEQ multiplex PCR; TCRdb's version includes in-frame clones alone and lacks a portion of them. The profile shows roughly 300,000 clones, approximately 85% of them singletons. Sequencing input: peripheral blood. These receptors came from a human donor in a cohort sampled during active COVID-19.

The chain joins TRBV5-4 to TRBJ2-5; TRBD1 aligns across 8 bases. Germline V gives CDR1 SGHNT, CDR2 YYREEE (reference sequence). Trimming cost V 3 bases and J 5 bases; bases outside gene matches: 6. The CDR3 consists of 14 residues. CDR3 in amino acids: CASSWTGNRETQYF. The DNA of the CDR3 is TGTGCCAGCAGCTGGACAGGGAATCGCGAGACCCAGTACTTC.

This clone was seen a single time. This chain links TRBV15 with TRBJ1-1; D not resolved. Germline V gene sequence: CDR1 LNHNV, CDR2 YYDKDF (reference sequence). The CDR3 runs to 16 residues. V dropped 0 bases and J dropped 4 bases, with 15 bases sitting between them. The CDR3 nucleotides are TGTGCCACCAGCAGAGATCCCCCAATAGAGGGCACTGAAGCTTTCTTT. Residues: CATSRDPPIEGTEAFF.

In this sample, this clone turned up a few times. The gene calls are TRBV18 and TRBJ1-5; perhaps TRBD1 as D (6 bases). Germline assignment: CDR1 KGHSH and CDR2 LQKENI. Trimming removed 4 bases at V and 7 bases at J, with 11 bases between. The CDR3 sequence is 13 residues long. In nucleotides, the CDR3 is TGTGCCAGCTCACAGGCAGGGGAACAGCCCCAGCATTTT. As protein: CASSQAGEQPQHF.

J is TRBJ2-7 and V is TRBV10-1, with 10 bases aligning to TRBD2. After removal of 5 bases from V and 3 bases from J, the junction contained 4 bases not matched to a gene. The CDR3 length is 14 residues. Germline CDR1 is WNHNN and CDR2 is SYGVQD (reference sequence). Here the CDR3 reads CASSLAGDIYEQYF. The CDR3 nucleotides read TGCGCCAGCAGTCTAGCGGGGGATATCTACGAGCAGTACTTC.

The chain joins TRBV30 to TRBJ2-2; the match to TRBD2 covers 9 bases. V lost 7 bases to trimming and J lost 6 bases; unmatched junction nucleotides: 6. Germline loops: CDR1 GTSNPN, CDR2 SVGIG (reference sequence). The CDR3 totals 13 residues. In DNA form, the CDR3 reads TGTGCCTCCCCTAGCGGGGACGCCGGGGAGCTGTTTTTT. Translation: CASPSGDAGELFF.

For the CDR3, the DNA is TGTGCCATCAGGGGGGACAGCAGCTACGAGCAGTACTTC. Protein sequence: CAIRGDSSYEQYF. This rearrangement joins TRBV10-3 to TRBJ2-7, with 7 positions matching TRBD1. The V and J ends lost 6 bases and 3 bases, in that order; junction bases with no gene match: 5. This CDR3 has 13 amino acids. Germline V CDR1 and CDR2: ENHRY, SYGVKD.